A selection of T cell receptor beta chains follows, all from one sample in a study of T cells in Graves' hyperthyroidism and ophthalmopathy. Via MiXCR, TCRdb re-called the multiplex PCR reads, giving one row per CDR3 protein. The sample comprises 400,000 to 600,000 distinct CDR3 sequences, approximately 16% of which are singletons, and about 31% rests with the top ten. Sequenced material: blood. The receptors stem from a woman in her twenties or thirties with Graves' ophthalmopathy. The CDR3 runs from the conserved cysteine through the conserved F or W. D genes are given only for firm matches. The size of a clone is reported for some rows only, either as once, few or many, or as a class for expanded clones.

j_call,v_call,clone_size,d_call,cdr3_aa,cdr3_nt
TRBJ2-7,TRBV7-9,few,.,CASSWTTGLTSYEQYF,TGTGCCAGCAGCTGGACGACAGGCCTCACCTCCTACGAGCAGTACTTC
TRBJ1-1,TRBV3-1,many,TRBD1,CASSARQGDTEAFF,TGTGCCAGCAGCGCCCGACAGGGGGACACTGAAGCTTTCTTT
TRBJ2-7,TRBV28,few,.,CASRDSRIYEQYF,TGTGCCAGCAGGGACTCTCGTATCTACGAGCAGTACTTC
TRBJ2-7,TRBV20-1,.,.,CSARDLAGDHAPYEQYF,TGCAGTGCTAGAGATCTGGCAGGGGACCATGCCCCCTACGAGCAGTACTTC
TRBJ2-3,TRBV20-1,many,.,CSARDMVFEDTQYF,TGCAGTGCTAGAGATATGGTTTTTGAGGATACGCAGTATTTT
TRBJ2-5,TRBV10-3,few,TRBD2,CAIRNPTTSGRGETQYF,TGTGCCATCAGAAATCCCACGACTAGCGGGAGGGGAGAGACCCAGTACTTC
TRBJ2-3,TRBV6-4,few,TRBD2,CASSDLAGVRADTQYF,TGTGCCAGCAGTGACCTAGCGGGAGTTAGGGCAGATACGCAGTATTTT
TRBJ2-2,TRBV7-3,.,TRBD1,CASSHGTGGTGELFF,TGTGCCAGCAGCCATGGGACAGGGGGGACCGGGGAGCTGTTTTTT
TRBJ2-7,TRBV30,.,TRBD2,CAWSPTYTSGKYEQYF,TGTGCCTGGAGCCCCACCTATACTAGCGGGAAATACGAGCAGTACTTC
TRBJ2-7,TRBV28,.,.,CASSLLDYEQYF,TGTGCCAGCAGTCTCCTCGACTACGAGCAGTACTTC
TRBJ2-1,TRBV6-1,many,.,CASGGGSSYNEQFF,TGTGCCAGCGGGGGTGGGAGCTCCTACAATGAGCAGTTCTTC
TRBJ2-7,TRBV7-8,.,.,CASSLEVQGSGYEQYF,TGTGCCAGCAGCTTAGAAGTTCAGGGGTCTGGCTACGAGCAGTACTTC
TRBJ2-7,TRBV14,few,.,CASSQGLWDEQYF,TGTGCCAGCAGCCAAGGTCTTTGGGACGAGCAGTACTTC
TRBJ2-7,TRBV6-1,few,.,CASNPSGPGTYEQYF,TGTGCCAGCAACCCTTCGGGCCCAGGGACCTACGAGCAGTACTTC
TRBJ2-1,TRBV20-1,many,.,CSADNEQFF,TGCAGTGCTGACAATGAGCAGTTCTTC
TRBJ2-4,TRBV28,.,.,CASSPTGRVAKNIQYF,TGTGCCAGCAGTCCCACAGGGCGAGTAGCCAAAAACATTCAGTACTTC
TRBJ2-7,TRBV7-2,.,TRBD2,CASSLAAASGDYEQYF,TGTGCCAGCAGCTTAGCCGCGGCTAGCGGAGACTACGAGCAGTACTTC
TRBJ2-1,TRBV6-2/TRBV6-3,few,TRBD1,CASRRGQGIYNEQFF,TGTGCCAGCAGACGAGGACAGGGAATTTACAATGAGCAGTTCTTC
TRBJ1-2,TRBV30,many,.,CAWSSRRVRDYGYTF,TGTGCCTGGTCAAGCCGCAGGGTGAGGGACTATGGCTACACCTTC
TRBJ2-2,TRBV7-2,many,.,CASSLTGATGELFF,TGTGCCAGCAGCTTGACGGGAGCCACCGGGGAGCTGTTTTTT
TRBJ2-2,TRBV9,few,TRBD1,CASSADRGAGELFF,TGTGCCAGCAGCGCCGACAGGGGCGCCGGGGAGCTGTTTTTT
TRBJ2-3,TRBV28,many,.,CASTKLAGTLAADTQYF,TGTGCCAGCACTAAGCTCGCGGGGACTCTTGCCGCAGATACGCAGTATTTT
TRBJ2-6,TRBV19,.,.,CASRRANVLTF,TGTGCCAGCAGGAGGGCCAACGTCCTGACTTTC
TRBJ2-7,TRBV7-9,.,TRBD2,CASSLLAAAYEQYF,TGTGCCAGCAGCCTTCTAGCGGCTGCCTACGAGCAGTACTTC
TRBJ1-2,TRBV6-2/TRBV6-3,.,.,CASRTTVSRRADGYTF,TGTGCCAGCAGAACCACCGTGTCCCGACGGGCTGATGGCTACACCTTC
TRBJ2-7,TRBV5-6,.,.,CASSFRGRGYHEQYF,TGTGCCAGCAGCTTCCGCGGAAGGGGCTACCACGAGCAGTACTTC
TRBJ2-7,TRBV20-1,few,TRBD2,CSASGAGLAGADTYEQYF,TGCAGTGCTAGTGGGGCGGGACTAGCGGGAGCCGATACCTACGAGCAGTACTTC
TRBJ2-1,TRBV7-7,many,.,CASSLEGGSSYNEQFF,TGTGCTAGCAGCTTGGAGGGGGGAAGCTCCTACAATGAGCAGTTCTTC
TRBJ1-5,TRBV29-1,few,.,CSVGELNQPQHF,TGCAGCGTTGGGGAATTGAATCAGCCCCAGCATTTT
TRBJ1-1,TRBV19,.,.,CASSIYAEAFF,TGTGCCAGTAGTATCTATGCGGAAGCTTTCTTT
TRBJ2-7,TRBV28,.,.,CASFPSGPWNYEQYF,TGTGCCAGCTTCCCCTCTGGACCTTGGAACTACGAGCAGTACTTC
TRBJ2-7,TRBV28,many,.,CASSSPAQGSSYEQYF,TGTGCCAGCAGTTCACCCGCGCAGGGCAGCTCCTACGAGCAGTACTTC
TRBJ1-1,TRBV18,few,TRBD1,CASSPPTGGYTEAFF,TGTGCCAGCTCACCGCCGACAGGGGGGTACACTGAAGCTTTCTTT
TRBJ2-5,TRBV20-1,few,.,CSASKPLQETQYF,TGCAGTGCTTCCAAACCGCTTCAAGAGACCCAGTACTTC
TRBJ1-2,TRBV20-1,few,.,CSARINGIVDGYTF,TGCAGTGCTAGGATCAACGGGATCGTGGATGGCTACACCTTC
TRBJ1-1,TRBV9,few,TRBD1,CASSPDGQGVEAFF,TGTGCCAGCAGCCCGGACGGACAGGGAGTTGAAGCTTTCTTT
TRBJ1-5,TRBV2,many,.,CACSDSLQGENQPQHF,TGTGCCTGTTCGGACTCCCTACAAGGGGAAAATCAGCCCCAGCATTTT
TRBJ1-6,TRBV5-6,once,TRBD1,CASRSTGGSSPLHF,TGTGCCAGCCGGTCGACAGGGGGCAGTTCACCCCTCCACTTT
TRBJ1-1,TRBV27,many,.,CASSSTETMNTEAFF,TGTGCCAGCAGTTCTACCGAAACCATGAACACTGAAGCTTTCTTT
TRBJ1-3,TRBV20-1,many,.,CSAPSFSSGRASDSGNTIYF,TGCAGTGCTCCTTCATTTTCCTCGGGCCGCGCCAGTGACTCTGGAAACACCATATATTTT
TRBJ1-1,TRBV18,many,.,CASSLYGPNTEAFF,TGTGCCAGCTCACTTTACGGACCGAACACTGAAGCTTTCTTT